This entry lists 29 T cell receptor beta chains sequenced from one sample in a study of T cell responses to AZD1222 COVID-19 vaccine. TCRdb's copy holds only in-frame clones and misses some; the assay was immunoSEQ multiplex PCR. The sample shows some 110,000 clones, just over 85% of them seen only once. Here the sequenced sample was peripheral blood, taken 28 days after the second AZD1222 dose. The receptors were sampled from an adult who received the AZD1222 COVID-19 vaccine.

CDR3 coding DNA: TGTGCCAGCAGTGATTCCGGGGGGGCCGGTGAGACCCAGTACTTC. Protein: CASSDSGGAGETQYF. This chain uses TRBV2 with TRBJ2-5, with 8 bases that match TRBD2. Germline V CDR1 and CDR2: SNHLY, FYNNEI. The J segment lost 5 bases and the V segment lost 3 bases, leaving 8 bases of the junction unmatched. CDR3 length: 15 residues. The entire variable domain, with the rest obtained from reference TRBV2 and TRBJ2-5, is as follows: EPEVTQTPSHQVTQMGQEVILRCVPISNHLYFYWYRQILGQKVEFLVSFYNNEISEKSEIFDDQFSVERPDGSNFTLKIRSTKLEDSAMYFCASSDSGGAGETQYFGPGTRLLVL.

The V and J genes are TRBV30 and TRBJ2-7, with TRBD2 matching over 7 bases. Germline V gene sequence: CDR1 GTSNPN, CDR2 SVGIG (reference sequence). V lost 4 bases, J lost 3 bases, and 3 bases stayed unmatched. The CDR3 loop spans 12 amino acids. The CDR3 DNA sequence: TGTGCCTGGACGGGGGGAGACTACGAGCAGTACTTC. Its translation is CAWTGGDYEQYF.

The table lists this clone with a few counts. The J gene is TRBJ1-5, the V gene TRBV12-3 or TRBV12-4; no clear D gene. The CDR3 is 13 residues long. Trimming took off 2 bases at V and 5 bases at J, with 7 bases between the two ends. The CDR3 sequence is CASSLTPDQPQHF. The CDR3 nucleotides read TGTGCCAGCAGTTTAACGCCCGATCAGCCCCAGCATTTT.

The CDR3 reads CASSSEGGVGDTEAFF. The CDR3 bases are TGTGCCAGCAGCTCCGAGGGGGGGGTAGGGGACACTGAAGCTTTCTTT. The chain uses TRBV7-8 and TRBJ1-1, with a possible D match to TRBD1 (6 bases). Trimming stripped 4 bases from V and 3 bases from J, with 18 bases between. CDR3 length: 16 amino acids. CDR1 SGHVS and CDR2 FQNEAQ come from the germline V gene.

J is TRBJ2-1 and V is TRBV7-2; 12 bases are shared with TRBD2. Germline V lookup: CDR1 SGHTA, CDR2 FQGNSA. This CDR3 has 17 residues. Trimming removed 5 bases from V and 9 bases from J; junction bases left unmatched: 14. In DNA form, the CDR3 reads TGTGCCAGCAGCCTAAATCGGGCTAGCGGGGGGGCCAGTGAGCAGTTCTTC. Its protein product is CASSLNRASGGASEQFF. Combining the CDR3 with reference TRBV7-2 and TRBJ2-1 gives the whole variable domain GAGVSQSPSNKVTEKGKDVELRCDPISGHTALYWYRQSLGQGLEFLIYFQGNSAPDKSGLPSDRFSAERTGGSVSTLTIQRTQQEDSAVYLCASSLNRASGGASEQFFGPGTRLTVL.

The chain has TRBV7-9 and TRBJ1-1; 7 nucleotides match TRBD1. The CDR3 is 13 residues long. Germline assignment: CDR1 SEHNR and CDR2 FQNEAQ (reference sequence). With 7 bases clipped from V and 2 bases from J, the junction kept 4 bases outside the gene matches. For the CDR3, the DNA is TGTGCCAGCAAGGGGGCGGTAAACACTGAAGCTTTCTTT. Protein: CASKGAVNTEAFF.

The chain joins TRBV28 to TRBJ2-5; D unresolved. Trimming stripped 3 bases from V and 9 bases from J, with 14 bases between. There are 13 residues in the CDR3. Germline CDR1 MDHEN, CDR2 SYDVKM. CDR3 sequence reads: CASSLGMGRAQYF. CDR3 DNA sequence: TGTGCCAGCAGTTTGGGTATGGGCCGGGCCCAGTACTTC.

This clone was recorded many times. The chain links TRBV11-2 to TRBJ2-4; 8 bases line up with TRBD1. The CDR3 consists of 15 residues. With 3 bases clipped from V and 3 bases from J, the junction kept 4 bases outside the gene matches. Germline V CDR1 and CDR2: SGHAT, FQNNGV. The CDR3 coding sequence is TGTGCCAGCAGCTTCCGGACAGGGAGCAAAAACATTCAGTACTTC. Amino acids: CASSFRTGSKNIQYF.

This chain joins TRBV5-6 and TRBJ1-2; 9 positions match TRBD1. Trimming removed 3 bases from V and 8 bases from J; junction bases left unmatched: 5. The CDR3 consists of 13 residues. Looked up from germline, CDR1 is SGHDT and CDR2 is YYEEEE. In DNA form, the CDR3 reads TGTGCCAGCAGCTCAATACAGGGGGCCGGCTACACCTTC. It specifies CASSSIQGAGYTF.

This chain joins TRBV13 and TRBJ2-1; 7 bases agree with TRBD2. V shed 3 bases and J 4 bases; nucleotides not matched to a gene: 6. This CDR3 is 15 amino acids long. Germline-derived CDR1 and CDR2 are PRHDT and FYEKMQ (reference sequence). This CDR3 reads CASSLDSGSYNEQFF. The CDR3 bases are TGTGCCAGCAGCTTGGATAGCGGGTCATACAATGAGCAGTTCTTC.

There are a few counts of this clone. This chain links TRBV10-1 with TRBJ2-2; TRBD2 agrees at 11 bases. CDR1 WNHNN and CDR2 SYGVQD come from the germline V gene (reference sequence). Trimming removed 6 bases from V and 6 bases from J; junction bases left unmatched: 3. There are 14 residues in the CDR3. The CDR3 here is CASSGTSGAGELFF. The DNA of the CDR3 is TGCGCCAGCAGCGGGACTAGCGGTGCCGGGGAGCTGTTTTTT.

V usage is TRBV7-9 and J usage is TRBJ2-1; 8 positions match TRBD2. J was trimmed by 5 bases and V by 7 bases; bases with no gene match: 7. The CDR3 is 14 residues long. Germline values: CDR1 SEHNR, CDR2 FQNEAQ (reference sequence). The CDR3 DNA sequence: TGTGCCAGCACTCAACTAGCGGCAGACAATGAGCAGTTCTTC. Protein product: CASTQLAADNEQFF.

The V gene is TRBV27, the J gene TRBJ2-5; weak D call: TRBD2 (7 bases). Germline CDR1 is MNHEY and CDR2 is SMNVEV (reference sequence). V was cut by 8 bases and J by 2 bases, with 15 bases left in between. The CDR3 length is 14 residues. As DNA, the CDR3 is TGTGCCAGCGCCGCGGGGGCTGCTCAAGAGACCCAGTACTTC. Translation: CASAAGAAQETQYF.

The V and J genes are TRBV7-9 and TRBJ2-3; no clear D. Trimming left V 4 bases short and J 8 bases short, with 16 bases between. There are 14 residues in the CDR3. Germline V gene data show CDR1 as SEHNR and CDR2 as FQNEAQ (reference sequence). The CDR3, as DNA: TGTGCCAGCAGCTCAGCCATTGGGCTGGGTACGCAGTATTTT. Translation gives CASSSAIGLGTQYF.

This sequence joins TRBV7-2 and TRBJ1-2; 10 bases match TRBD1. With V trimmed by 5 bases and J by 4 bases, 10 bases remained unmatched. The CDR3 has 16 residues. Looked up from germline, CDR1 is SGHTA and CDR2 is FQGNSA. This CDR3 is CASSVGTGDLSYGYTF. The CDR3 coding sequence is TGTGCCAGCAGCGTCGGGACAGGGGATCTGAGCTATGGCTACACCTTC.

The rearrangement links TRBV2 to TRBJ1-3; D is unclear. This CDR3 is built from 15 residues. Germline CDR1 reads SNHLY; CDR2 reads FYNNEI. Between the trimmed V and J ends, which lost 4 bases and 2 bases, there was a span of 12 bases. The CDR3 here is CASSASRAAGNTIYF. The CDR3 DNA is TGTGCCAGCAGTGCTTCAAGGGCGGCTGGAAACACCATATATTTT.

The V call is TRBV28, the J call TRBJ2-7, with D possibly being TRBD1 or TRBD2 (5 bases each). Trimming stripped 8 bases from V and 4 bases from J, with 15 bases between. The germline V gene encodes CDR1 MDHEN and CDR2 SYDVKM. CDR3 size: 13 residues. CDR3 DNA sequence: TGTGCCAGCTTGGGGGTTCCGGGGTACGAGCAGTACTTC. Protein: CASLGVPGYEQYF.

As for this clone: Its ends do not fully match the called genes, so a read error is possible. CDR3: CATSRDPGREQFF. The CDR3 DNA reads TGTGCCACCAGCCGGGACCCGGGACGGGAGCAGTTCTTC. This chain uses TRBV7-3 with TRBJ2-1; D is tentatively TRBD1 or TRBD2 (5 bases each). The CDR3 covers 13 residues. CDR1 and CDR2 from the germline V gene are SGHTA and FQGTGA.

V gene TRBV6-5 combines with J gene TRBJ2-1, with TRBD2 matching over 11 bases. V lost 4 bases and J lost 3; bases outside the gene matches: 2. Germline CDR1 and CDR2: MNHEY and SVGAGI. The CDR3 has 15 amino acids. The CDR3 DNA sequence: TGTGCCAGCAGTTCTAGCGGGGGGTTCTACAATGAGCAGTTCTTC. Residues: CASSSSGGFYNEQFF.

This clone was observed a single time. The chain recombines TRBV5-5 with TRBJ2-2; 12 bases fit TRBD2. Germline assignment: CDR1 SGHKS and CDR2 YYEKEE (reference sequence). CDR3 length: 17 residues. J gave up 4 bases and V 4 bases, and 8 bases lay outside the gene matches. The CDR3 region has the DNA TGTGCCAGCAGCCGGACTAGCGGGGACGCTAGCACCGGGGAGCTGTTTTTT. It encodes CASSRTSGDASTGELFF.

The J gene is TRBJ1-2, the V gene TRBV10-3; no firm D call. CDR3 length: 11 residues. Germline CDR1 ENHRY, CDR2 SYGVKD. The V end lost 5 bases, the J end lost 8 bases, and 9 bases lay between the germline ends. In DNA form, the CDR3 reads TGTGCCATCAGTTTGGGGTACGGCTACACCTTC. Protein sequence: CAISLGYGYTF.

The CDR3 DNA reads TGTGCCAGCAGTCCCGGAGTAGCGGTCTCCTACGAGCAGTACTTC. The encoded protein is CASSPGVAVSYEQYF. The chain uses TRBV6-5 and TRBJ2-7, with D possibly matching TRBD2 (6 bases). The V end was cut by 5 bases, the J end by 0 bases, with 14 bases between. This CDR3 is 15 amino acids long. Per germline, CDR1 MNHEY and CDR2 SVGAGI.

The sample holds a few counts of this clone. CDR3 nucleotide sequence: TGTGCCAGCAGCTTAACCCTGGTCGTTGGGGCCAACGTCCTGACTTTC. Translating it yields CASSLTLVVGANVLTF. This chain joins TRBV7-2 and TRBJ2-6; D not resolved. CDR3 length equals 16 residues. Deletions cut 2 bases from V and 3 bases from J, with 11 bases between. The germline V gene encodes CDR1 SGHTA and CDR2 FQGNSA.

This sequence joins TRBV19 and TRBJ1-6; TRBD1 matches at 7 bases. Germline V gene data show CDR1 as LNHDA and CDR2 as SQIVND (reference sequence). The CDR3 loop spans 15 amino acids. J was trimmed by 8 bases and V by 7 bases; bases with no gene match: 11. CDR3 protein: CASTSRTGTDSPLHF. The DNA of the CDR3 is TGTGCCAGTACCTCCAGGACCGGGACAGATTCACCCCTCCACTTT.

The V call is TRBV10-3, the J call TRBJ2-5; D is unclear. Germline-derived CDR1 and CDR2 are ENHRY and SYGVKD. The V gene lost 0 bases and the J gene lost 4 bases, with 3 bases spanning the gap. The CDR3 is made up of 12 amino acids. CDR3: CAISESGETQYF. The CDR3 DNA sequence: TGTGCCATCAGTGAGTCCGGAGAGACCCAGTACTTC.

The chain employs TRBV19 and TRBJ2-7; 7 bases fit TRBD1. CDR1 is LNHDA, CDR2 SQIVND, per germline (reference sequence). J lost 4 bases, V lost 5 bases, and 8 bases had no gene match. This CDR3 region has 14 residues. Here the CDR3 DNA reads TGTGCCAGTAGTCGTAGTGGGACAGCTTACGAGCAGTACTTC. Residues: CASSRSGTAYEQYF.

This clone was seen many times. The chain employs TRBV12-3 or TRBV12-4 and TRBJ2-7; a weak D match, TRBD1 (5 bases). The CDR3 has 13 amino acids. The V end was cut by 3 bases, the J end by 3 bases, with 9 bases between. CDR3 sequence reads: CASSFTGDYEQYF. The CDR3 nucleotides read TGTGCCAGCAGTTTCACAGGCGACTACGAGCAGTACTTC.

This clone was seen just once. The chain links TRBV4-1 to TRBJ1-1, with D unclear. Germline loops: CDR1 MGHRA, CDR2 YSYEKL. Trimming removed 2 bases at V and 5 bases at J, with 12 bases between. CDR3 length: 14 amino acids. CDR3 DNA sequence: TGCGCCAGCAGCCAAAGAGGGCTGGGGACTGAAGCTTTCTTT. This translates into CASSQRGLGTEAFF.

The DNA for the CDR3 is TGTGCCAGCAGCTTGGAAATCGGGACAGGGGGCAACGAGCAGTACTTC. Amino acid sequence: CASSLEIGTGGNEQYF. This chain links TRBV7-2 with TRBJ2-7, with 12 positions matching TRBD1. The CDR3 is 16 amino acids. Per the germline V gene, CDR1 is SGHTA and CDR2 is FQGNSA. V lost 3 bases to trimming and J lost 5 bases; unmatched junction nucleotides: 8.